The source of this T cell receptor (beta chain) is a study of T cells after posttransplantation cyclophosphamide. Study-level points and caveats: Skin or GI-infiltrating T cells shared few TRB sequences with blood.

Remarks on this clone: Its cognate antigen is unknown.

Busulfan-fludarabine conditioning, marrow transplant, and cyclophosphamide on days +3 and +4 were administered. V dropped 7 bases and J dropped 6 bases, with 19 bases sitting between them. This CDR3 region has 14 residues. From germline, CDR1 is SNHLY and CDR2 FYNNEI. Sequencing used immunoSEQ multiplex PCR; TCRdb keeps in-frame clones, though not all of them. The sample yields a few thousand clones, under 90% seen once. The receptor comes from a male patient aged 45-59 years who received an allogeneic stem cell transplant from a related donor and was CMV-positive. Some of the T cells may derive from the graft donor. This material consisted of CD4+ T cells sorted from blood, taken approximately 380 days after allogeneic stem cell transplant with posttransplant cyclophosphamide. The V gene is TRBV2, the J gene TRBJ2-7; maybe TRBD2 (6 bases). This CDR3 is CASTPSRGGSEQYF. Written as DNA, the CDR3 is TGTGCCAGCACCCCGAGTAGGGGAGGCTCCGAGCAGTACTTC.